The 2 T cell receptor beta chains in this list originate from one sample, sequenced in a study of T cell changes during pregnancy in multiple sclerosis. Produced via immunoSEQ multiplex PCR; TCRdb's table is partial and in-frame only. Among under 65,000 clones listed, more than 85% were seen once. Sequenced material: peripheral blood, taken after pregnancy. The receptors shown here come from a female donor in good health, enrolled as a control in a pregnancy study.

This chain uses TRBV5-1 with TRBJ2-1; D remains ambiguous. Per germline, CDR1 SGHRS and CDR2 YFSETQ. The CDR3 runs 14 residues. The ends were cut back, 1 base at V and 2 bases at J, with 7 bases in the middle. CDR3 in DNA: TGCGCCAGCAGCTTGTCCGCTACCTACAATGAGCAGTTCTTC. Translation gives CASSLSATYNEQFF.

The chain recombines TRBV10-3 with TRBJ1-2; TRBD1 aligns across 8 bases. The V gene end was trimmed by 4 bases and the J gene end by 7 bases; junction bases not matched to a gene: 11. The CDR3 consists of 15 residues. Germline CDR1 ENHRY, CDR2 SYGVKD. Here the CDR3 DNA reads TGTGCCATCAGTGTCTCCGGGATACAGGGGGGTGGCTACACCTTC. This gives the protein CAISVSGIQGGGYTF.